The clone carrying this T cell receptor beta chain occurred a few times. V was pared by 6 bases and J by 5 bases, with 9 bases of the junction left unmatched. Germline V CDR1 and CDR2: SQVTM, ANQGSEA. The CDR3 consists of 14 residues. The sample belongs to a study of blood T cell repertoires in COVID-19. In the authors' methods: Reference gene primers were amplified, and this amplification served to estimate nucleated cell counts. Profiled with immunoSEQ multiplex PCR; TCRdb holds only in-frame clones, not every one. V, J and clone size derive from that table, while D and trimming were established from the DNA sequence. The sample yields 130,000 or so clones, almost 85% seen once.

The receptor's source is a woman aged 45 to 65 with acute COVID-19. The chain joins TRBV29-1 to TRBJ1-5; TRBD1 aligns across 8 bases. The source material was PBMCs or T cells enriched from blood (not recorded which). CDR3 loop: CSVAGTGLDQPQHF. Here the CDR3 DNA reads TGCAGCGTAGCCGGGACAGGCCTCGATCAGCCCCAGCATTTT.